Sequencing of this T cell receptor beta chain was carried out in a study of breast tumors, draining lymph nodes, adjacent tissues (dated by TCRdb to the mid-2010s). Study-level background: Breast cancer patients provided tumor, adjacent nontumor tissue and axillary lymph nodes, and the study compared the TCR beta repertoires across these three sources. The study aimed to assess the relationships and possible T-cell exchange between tumor, surrounding tissue and draining lymph node repertoires in human breast cancer.

On this clonotype: This receptor's antigen is unknown. No base quality values were provided; no much bigger clone lies one nucleotide off.

The data were produced on an Illumina HiSeq 2000. TCR beta chain libraries were generated through multiplex PCR amplification. The amplified TCR beta chain products were analyzed by high-throughput sequencing. The raw public data were reprocessed by TCRdb itself: fastp quality trimming at Q25, MiXCR clonotype calling, in-frame beta chains only. Each CDR3 protein appears once, grouped with its most common genes and DNA. This sample is represented by about 63,000 distinct CDR3 sequences; around three fifths of them were singletons. The ten largest make up around a fifth of the sample. What the research found in general, with its limitations: Tumor T-cell repertoires showed less diversity than lymph node repertoires and more diversity than nontumor tissue repertoires, and tumor T-cell repertoires showed preferential V and J gene usage. The data were judged consistent with most tumor T cells deriving from the lymph node and then expanding within tumor tissue. The conclusion that tumor T cells originate in lymph nodes was framed as consistent with a hypothesis rather than directly demonstrated. Tumor and nontumor tissue repertoires were found to be significantly more similar in luminal-like than in basal-like breast cancer.

Specimen: breast tumor tissue. The receptor was derived from a female donor with breast cancer. Some clones in this sample may be carry-over from other donors' samples.

CDR3 loop: CASKIGGERGGYTF. The DNA sequence is given as TGTGCCAGCAAAATCGGTGGAGAAAGAGGTGGCTACACCTTC. The chain joins TRBV5-5 to TRBJ1-2; no D gene can be assigned with confidence. The germline ends are 19 bases apart after V is trimmed by 6 bases and J by 7 bases. CDR1 SGHKS and CDR2 YYEKEE are derived from the germline V gene (reference sequence). The CDR3 spans 14 residues, from the cysteine through the phenylalanine. This entry keeps only the CDR3 DNA: 42 bases, framed from base 1.